This T cell receptor (beta chain) is drawn from a study of blood T cell repertoires in COVID-19. Study-wide background: Specimens from acute and convalescent COVID-19 originated in the United States, Italy and Spain. Sources were T cells, B-cell-depleted T cells, or PBMCs; the material itself was cDNA or gDNA.

The CDR3 runs to 12 residues. Germline loops: CDR1 SGHRS, CDR2 YFSETQ. V dropped 0 bases and J dropped 7 bases, with 8 bases sitting between them. Per the authors' pipeline: Amplification of reference gene primers was used by the study to estimate nucleated cell counts. Assay used: immunoSEQ multiplex PCR; TCRdb lists only in-frame clones, some missing. Clone size and the V and J calls come from that table; the DNA yielded D and trimming. The sample has a few hundred thousand clones; roughly 90% are singletons. Input material: peripheral blood. The chain is built from TRBV5-1 and TRBJ2-7, with D possibly being TRBD1 (6 bases). The sequence was obtained from a woman aged 70-85 years with COVID-19, enrolled during active disease. CDR3 region: CASSLDRDEQYF. DNA for the CDR3: TGCGCCAGCAGCTTGGACAGGGATGAGCAGTACTTC. The full variable domain, completed using reference TRBV5-1 and TRBJ2-7, is KAGVTQTPRYLIKTRGQQVTLSCSPISGHRSVSWYQQTPGQGLQFLFEYFSETQRNKGNFPGRFSGRQFSNSRSEMNVSTLELGDSALYLCASSLDRDEQYFGPGTRLTVT.